This entry describes one TCR beta chain. The data were obtained in a study of T cell changes during pregnancy in multiple sclerosis. This CDR3 has 14 residues. V was pared by 3 bases and J by 8 bases, with 8 bases of the junction left unmatched. Germline-derived CDR1 and CDR2 are MDHEN and SYDVKM. Data came from immunoSEQ multiplex PCR; TCRdb stores just in-frame clones and leaves some out. This sample yields under 95,000 clones, of which 75% to 95% are seen a single time; about 1.6% belongs to the top ten. The sequencing here drew on peripheral blood, taken after pregnancy. This chain connects TRBV28 to TRBJ1-2; 8 nucleotides agree with TRBD1. The receptor's source is a female donor in good health, enrolled as a control in a pregnancy study. The CDR3: CASSLETGVYGYTF. The CDR3 bases are TGTGCCAGCAGTTTGGAGACAGGGGTTTACGGCTACACCTTC.